A single sample is the source of the 25 T cell receptor beta chains below, sequenced in a study of T cell responses to AZD1222 COVID-19 vaccine. Profiling relied on immunoSEQ multiplex PCR, and the TCRdb table lists in-frame clones only, not all of them. The repertoire holds some 130,000 clones, about 80% seen once, with 4.1% in the top ten. Sample: peripheral blood, taken on day 0 of AZD1222 vaccination. These receptors originate from an adult in good health.

This chain uses TRBV2 with TRBJ1-2, with TRBD1 as a possible D gene (6 bases). The CDR3 loop spans 15 amino acids. Germline assignment: CDR1 SNHLY and CDR2 FYNNEI. V was clipped by 5 bases and J by 5 bases, with 18 bases between them. This CDR3 is CASSSSGEGLYGYTF. CDR3 in DNA: TGTGCCAGCAGTTCCTCAGGGGAAGGTCTTTATGGCTACACCTTC. The whole variable domain, filled in from reference TRBV2 and TRBJ1-2, reads EPEVTQTPSHQVTQMGQEVILRCVPISNHLYFYWYRQILGQKVEFLVSFYNNEISEKSEIFDDQFSVERPDGSNFTLKIRSTKLEDSAMYFCASSSSGEGLYGYTFGSGTRLTVV.

The table lists this clone with a few counts. The chain has TRBV28 and TRBJ1-1; D uncertain. The CDR3 length is 14 residues. V was shortened by 5 bases and J by 4 bases, with 14 bases between the two germline ends. CDR1 is MDHEN, CDR2 SYDVKM, per germline. The DNA of the CDR3 is TGTGCCAGCAGTGCCCAGTTGTGGGGCACTGAAGCTTTCTTT. Protein sequence: CASSAQLWGTEAFF.

The CDR3 DNA sequence: TGTGCCACCAGTGATCCGAGACTAGCGGTAGGGAATGAGCAGTTCTTC. Protein sequence: CATSDPRLAVGNEQFF. The chain links TRBV24-1 to TRBJ2-1; 9 bases agree with TRBD2. CDR1 is KGHDR and CDR2 is SFDVKD in the germline V gene. The CDR3 spans 16 residues. The trim removed 3 bases at V and 7 bases at J, leaving 9 bases unmatched.

This clone came up a few times. The DNA of the CDR3 is TGTGCCAGCAGGGGCCCCAAGGGTGAAAAACTGTTTTTT. This encodes CASRGPKGEKLFF. The rearrangement links TRBV28 to TRBJ1-4; D unclear. The CDR3 sequence is 13 residues long. Trimming stripped 6 bases from V and 7 bases from J, with 12 bases between. Germline V gene sequence: CDR1 MDHEN, CDR2 SYDVKM. Drawing the rest from reference TRBV28 and TRBJ1-4, the complete variable domain is DVKVTQSSRYLVKRTGEKVFLECVQDMDHENMFWYRQDPGLGLRLIYFSYDVKMKEKGDIPEGYSVSREKKERFSLILESASTNQTSMYLCASRGPKGEKLFFGSGTQLSVL.

V is TRBV29-1 and J is TRBJ1-2; 12 bases match TRBD1. The CDR3 consists of 12 residues. V lost 4 bases and J lost 6; bases outside the gene matches: 0. Germline CDR1 and CDR2: SQVTM and ANQGSEA. The CDR3 DNA follows: TGCAGCGTTGGGGACAGGGGGCATGGCTACACCTTC. Protein sequence: CSVGDRGHGYTF.

The chain carries TRBV6-5 and TRBJ1-2; D is unresolved. The germline gives CDR1 MNHEY, CDR2 SVGAGI. This CDR3 contains 12 residues. Trimming left V 6 bases short and J 8 bases short, with 13 bases between. The CDR3 region has the DNA TGTGCCAGCAGATCGGTCTCTTGGGGCTACACCTTC. Translating gives CASRSVSWGYTF.

The V gene is TRBV28, the J gene TRBJ1-5; TRBD1 matches 7 bases. The CDR3 is 15 residues long. V was pared by 5 bases and J by 4 bases, with 8 bases of the junction left unmatched. CDR1 and CDR2 (germline): MDHEN, SYDVKM. CDR3 in DNA: TGTGCCAGCAGTCCCCCCCCGGGACAGAATCAGCCCCAGCATTTT. It specifies CASSPPPGQNQPQHF. Based on the CDR3 plus reference TRBV28 and TRBJ1-5, the full variable domain is DVKVTQSSRYLVKRTGEKVFLECVQDMDHENMFWYRQDPGLGLRLIYFSYDVKMKEKGDIPEGYSVSREKKERFSLILESASTNQTSMYLCASSPPPGQNQPQHFGDGTRLSIL.

The chain uses TRBV4-1 and TRBJ1-3, with TRBD1 identical over 7 bases. Trimming at V came to 0 bases and at J to 0 bases, leaving 5 bases not matched to a gene. CDR3 size: 17 residues. The germline gives CDR1 MGHRA, CDR2 YSYEKL. The CDR3 bases are TGCGCCAGCAGCCAAGAACAGGGGCTCCTCTCTGGAAACACCATATATTTT. Its protein product is CASSQEQGLLSGNTIYF.

The chain carries TRBV4-1 and TRBJ1-2; TRBD1 aligns across 8 bases. Trimming took 0 bases from V and 4 from J; bases not matched to a gene: 10. This CDR3 is 17 amino acids long. From germline, CDR1 is MGHRA and CDR2 YSYEKL. The CDR3 is CASSQDNPGGRSYGYTF. Here the CDR3 DNA reads TGCGCCAGCAGCCAAGATAACCCAGGGGGCCGAAGCTATGGCTACACCTTC.

J is TRBJ2-1 and V is TRBV18; no firm D call. This CDR3 has 15 amino acids. Trimming took off 4 bases at V and 0 bases at J, with 10 bases between the two ends. The germline V gene encodes CDR1 KGHSH and CDR2 LQKENI. CDR3: CASSRVLSSYNEQFF. CDR3 sequence (DNA): TGTGCCAGCTCACGAGTACTCAGCTCCTACAATGAGCAGTTCTTC.

The rearrangement uses TRBV4-1 and TRBJ2-3; the D call may be TRBD1 or TRBD2 (5 bases each). Germline CDR1 MGHRA, CDR2 YSYEKL. The CDR3 is 17 amino acids. The germline V and J ends were trimmed by 0 bases and 2 bases, with 15 bases remaining between them. The CDR3 coding sequence is TGCGCCAGCAGCCAAGAAGGTTCGGGGCAAATCACAGATACGCAGTATTTT. Translation: CASSQEGSGQITDTQYF.

The chain links TRBV5-4 to TRBJ1-1; D not certain. Trimming pared 0 bases from V and 4 bases from J, leaving 13 bases between. Germline V gene lookup returns CDR1 SGHNT and CDR2 YYREEE (reference sequence). This CDR3 is built from 15 residues. The CDR3 DNA is TGTGCCAGCAGCTTGGATAGCCACCAGAGCACTGAAGCTTTCTTT. It specifies CASSLDSHQSTEAFF.

V is TRBV10-1 and J is TRBJ2-1; 8 bases align to TRBD2. Trimming removed 2 bases from V and 8 bases from J; junction bases left unmatched: 8. The CDR3 length is 15 residues. The germline CDR1 and CDR2 sequences are WNHNN and SYGVQD (reference sequence). Here the CDR3 reads CASSERSGGPYEQFF. In nucleotides, the CDR3 is TGCGCCAGCAGTGAGAGGTCGGGGGGGCCTTATGAGCAGTTCTTC.

J is TRBJ2-7 and V is TRBV5-1, with a tentative D call TRBD1 (5 bases). Germline CDR1 reads SGHRS; CDR2 reads YFSETQ. Trimming left V 3 bases short and J 1 base short, with 11 bases between. This CDR3 comprises 14 residues. The CDR3 bases are TGCGCCAGCAGCTCCTTTGACAGATCCTACGAGCAGTACTTC. This translates into CASSSFDRSYEQYF.

J is TRBJ1-5 and V is TRBV27; no reliable D call. With 0 bases removed from V and 1 base from J, the gap between germline ends came to 4 bases. Per germline, CDR1 MNHEY and CDR2 SMNVEV (reference sequence). The CDR3 loop spans 14 amino acids. CDR3: CASSLSRSNQPQHF. The CDR3 coding sequence is TGTGCCAGCAGTTTATCGAGGAGCAATCAGCCCCAGCATTTT.

This clone was recorded a few times. J is TRBJ2-5 and V is TRBV2; D call uncertain. CDR3 size: 12 residues. V was clipped by 1 base and J by 4 bases, with 4 bases between them. The germline gives CDR1 SNHLY, CDR2 FYNNEI. The CDR3 loop reads CASSEERETQYF. DNA of the CDR3: TGTGCCAGCAGTGAAGAGCGAGAGACCCAGTACTTC.

The genes are TRBV14 and TRBJ2-7; 8 bases are a match to TRBD1. There are 15 residues in the CDR3. The germline V gene has CDR1 SGHDN and CDR2 FVKESK. Losses at the gene ends were 5 bases for V and 1 base for J; bases not matched to a gene: 7. In nucleotides, the CDR3 is TGTGCCAGCAGCAATAACCGGGACAGGTCCTACGAGCAGTACTTC. Translation gives CASSNNRDRSYEQYF.

The chain combines TRBV28 with TRBJ1-4, with unresolved D. The CDR3 totals 14 residues. Trimming took off 2 bases at V and 4 bases at J, with 8 bases between the two ends. From germline, CDR1 is MDHEN and CDR2 SYDVKM. CDR3 bases: TGTGCCAGCAGTTTAGCCGGGATTAATGAAAAACTGTTTTTT. It yields the protein CASSLAGINEKLFF.

This clone was found a few times. The V gene is TRBV10-3, the J gene TRBJ2-7; perhaps TRBD1 as D (5 bases). V was shortened by 6 bases and J by 1 base, with 13 bases between the two germline ends. The CDR3 is 14 residues long. CDR1 and CDR2 from the germline V gene are ENHRY and SYGVKD. The CDR3 here is CAIRDTGISYEQYF. CDR3 bases: TGTGCCATCAGGGACACCGGAATATCCTACGAGCAGTACTTC.

The gene calls are TRBV27 and TRBJ2-2, with D possibly being TRBD1 (6 bases). The CDR3 is made up of 19 amino acids. Germline CDR1 reads MNHEY; CDR2 reads SMNVEV (reference sequence). V dropped 0 bases and J dropped 0 bases, with 17 bases sitting between them. The CDR3 protein is CASSLSGTQINSNTGELFF. The CDR3 DNA sequence: TGTGCCAGCAGTTTATCCGGGACACAGATAAATTCGAACACCGGGGAGCTGTTTTTT.

The V gene is TRBV29-1, the J gene TRBJ2-1; 12 positions match TRBD2. The length of the CDR3 is 16 residues. Germline V gene data show CDR1 as SQVTM and CDR2 as ANQGSEA. The ends lost 7 bases at V and 5 bases at J; junction bases unmatched: 12. The CDR3 DNA reads TGCAGCGCCTCTAGGACTAGCGGGGCACTCAACAATGAGCAGTTCTTC. It is translated as CSASRTSGALNNEQFF.

The V and J genes are TRBV5-1 and TRBJ2-7; D is perhaps TRBD2 (6 bases). V was trimmed by 2 bases and J by 1 base, leaving 10 bases between them. The germline V gene has CDR1 SGHRS and CDR2 YFSETQ. The CDR3 length is 14 residues. The CDR3, as DNA: TGCGCCAGCAGCTTTGGTCTAGCGTCCTACGAGCAGTACTTC. It codes for CASSFGLASYEQYF.

As regards this clone: The junction shows a germline mismatch at one end, possibly a read error. V is TRBV4-1 and J is TRBJ1-1; maybe TRBD1 (5 bases). The CDR3 consists of 14 residues. Per germline, CDR1 MGHRA and CDR2 YSYEKL. CDR3 loop: CASSQDEYRSEAFF. CDR3 sequence (DNA): TGCGCCAGCAGCCAAGATGAGTACAGGTCTGAGGCTTTCTTT.

This clone has a handful of counts. The chain links TRBV18 to TRBJ1-1; no clear D gene. The CDR3 is made up of 16 amino acids. Trimming removed 8 bases from V and 1 base from J, with 20 bases in between. CDR1 KGHSH and CDR2 LQKENI come from the germline V gene. CDR3 DNA sequence: TGTGCCAGCCTCTTGGATCCGGGCGGTTCGAACACTGAAGCTTTCTTT. It encodes CASLLDPGGSNTEAFF.

CDR3 loop: CASSINRPGAPLHF. CDR3 nucleotides: TGTGCCAGTAGTATCAACAGGCCTGGGGCACCCCTCCACTTT. The chain is built from TRBV19 and TRBJ1-6, with TRBD1 as a possible D gene (5 bases). Germline CDR1 and CDR2: LNHDA and SQIVND (reference sequence). The CDR3 extends over 14 amino acids. V dropped 3 bases and J dropped 11 bases, with 14 bases sitting between them.